A selection of T cell receptor beta chains follows, all from one sample in a study of siplizumab effects on memory and regulatory T cells. Some clones are missing from TCRdb's copy, which holds only in-frame ones; the method was immunoSEQ multiplex PCR. The table shows about 91,000 clones, with roughly 93% occurring only once. Input material: CD8+ T cells sorted from blood. The receptors here all came from a human donor in good health. The CDR3 runs from the conserved cysteine through the conserved F or W. The D gene is left open where the match is weak. For some rows the clone size is stated as once, few or many, or as a class when expanded; others skip it.

TRBV5-6	.	.	13	TRBJ2-7	CASSLVGSYEQYF
TRBV29-1	.	.	11	TRBJ2-7	CSVELRGEQYF
TRBV5-1	.	.	13	TRBJ2-7	CASSPGPTYEQYF
TRBV11-2	TRBD1	.	17	TRBJ2-7	CASSSAIDRGTTYEQYF
TRBV5-6	.	.	13	TRBJ1-2	CASSLDRDYGYTF
TRBV9	TRBD2	.	16	TRBJ2-3	CASSHTSGSSTDTQYF
TRBV10-1	.	few	13	TRBJ2-7	CASSAQGSYEQYF
TRBV27	.	.	15	TRBJ2-7	CASSFSRGHSYEQYF
TRBV6-1	TRBD1	.	14	TRBJ2-7	CASIQTGGNYEQYF
TRBV21-1	.	.	14	TRBJ1-2	CASSKVGTVYGYTF
TRBV18	.	.	15	TRBJ1-2	CASSPSPDLSYGYTF
TRBV7-3	.	.	16	TRBJ1-5	CASPRGEFPVGQPQHF
TRBV4-1	.	.	16	TRBJ2-1	CASSQEGWLAGSEQFF